This T cell receptor (beta chain) was sequenced for a study of PD-1 blockade in classical Hodgkin lymphoma. Overall study findings and caveats: With respect to the repertoire differences, their causes, possibly disease activity or prior therapy, remain undefined. As was reported, newly diagnosed patients showed lower baseline TCR diversity than healthy donors did.

The time point here: newly diagnosed, previously untreated cHL patient sample. The authors used newly diagnosed, untreated classical Hodgkin lymphoma PBMCs as comparison. Using immunoSEQ multiplex PCR, the repertoire was profiled, and TCRdb retains in-frame clones only, with some absent. The sample carries 15,000 to 20,000 clones, about nine tenths recorded once. This clone showed up just a few times. What it recognizes is unknown. Specimen: peripheral blood mononuclear cells (PBMCs). The clonotype comes from a human donor with classical Hodgkin lymphoma.

CDR3 DNA sequence: TGTGCCAGCAGTGAAACCGGGGTCCTCGGCGGCCAGCCCCAGCATTTT. Amino acid sequence: CASSETGVLGGQPQHF. The chain has TRBV25-1 and TRBJ1-5, with no clear D. Germline CDR1 is MGHDK and CDR2 is SYGVNS. Trimming shortened V by 2 bases and J by 7 bases, and 18 bases separated the two germline ends. The CDR3 consists of 16 residues.